The sequence of this T cell receptor (delta chain) was determined in a study of gammadelta T cells in human blood (dated by TCRdb to about 2020). Notes on this clone: No cognate antigen has been identified for it. No base quality values were provided; no much bigger clone lies one nucleotide off.

The library relied on RT-PCR. The run used an Illumina MiSeq. TCRdb called clones from the public reads with CATT, and repeated DNA sequences were later combined into one row. The sample table holds about 770 delta-chain clones, of which around 66% were seen once. The ten top clones hold around 28% of the sample. Overall results and qualifications from the work: The study reported that microbial exposure appeared to drive polyclonal expansion of innate gamma-delta T cells immediately after birth.

The cysteine opens and the phenylalanine closes a CDR3 of 18 amino acids. CDR3 DNA only is kept here, 54 bases in frame from base 1. CDR1 and CDR2 are read off the germline V gene (reference sequence) as TVYSNPD and GDNSRS. Germline trimming amounts to 3 bases on V and 0 bases on J, with 17 as the count of junction bases outside the gene matches. The V gene is TRDV3 and the J gene is TRDJ1, with 9 central nucleotides matching TRDD3. Sequenced: Vgamma9Vdelta2 gamma-delta T cells from adult blood. The sequence was collected from a human donor. The DNA reads as follows: TGTGCCTTCCTTCCCGAGTATCTGGGGGATTCGTACACCGATAAACTCATCTTT. Its amino acids are CAFLPEYLGDSYTDKLIF. The variable domain in full, with residues beyond the CDR3 obtained from the reference TRDV3 and TRDJ1 genes, is CDKVTQSSPDQTVASGSEVVLLCTYDTVYSNPDLFWYRIRPDYSFQFVFYGDNSRSEGADFTQGRFSVKHILTQKAFHLVISPVRTEDSATYYCAFLPEYLGDSYTDKLIFGKGTRVTVEP.